This record concerns one T cell receptor (beta chain) sequence. This record comes from a study of blood T cell repertoires in COVID-19. In the study overall: Samples taken during acute and convalescent COVID-19 were collected in the United States, Italy and Spain. T cells, B-cell-depleted T cells, or PBMCs supplied cDNA or gDNA.

Per the original data handling: Reference gene primer amplification in the assay estimated nucleated cell counts. The repertoire was sequenced with immunoSEQ multiplex PCR; TCRdb's copy has only in-frame clones and lacks some. The V and J calls and clone size were taken over from that table, and D and trimming were inferred from the DNA. Of approximately 150,000 clones in the sample, about 87% are singletons; the top ten hold over 0.8%. The receptor's source is a woman in her forties or fifties with acute or convalescent COVID-19. The sequenced material came from peripheral blood.

The CDR3 protein is CASSQDGKGWYTDTQYF. Here the CDR3 DNA reads TGTGCCAGCAGCCAAGATGGAAAGGGGTGGTACACAGATACGCAGTATTTT. V gene TRBV14 combines with J gene TRBJ2-3, with D perhaps TRBD1 (5 bases). The V gene's germline CDR1 is SGHDN and CDR2 FVKESK. CDR3 length: 17 amino acids. Deletions cut 0 bases from V and 2 bases from J, with 15 bases between.